This TCR beta chain was sequenced in a study of CD8 T cells in Susac syndrome. RNA in amounts of roughly 0.5 to 1 ug was reverse transcribed with random hexamers. TCRdb itself ran the immunoSEQ multiplex PCR reads through MiXCR, one entry per CDR3 protein. Counted here are some 300,000 distinct CDR3 sequences, 75% to 90% occurring once; the ten biggest clones make up about 0.17%. Looked up from germline, CDR1 is MNHEY and CDR2 is SMNVEV (reference sequence). V gave up 5 bases and J gave up 7 bases; unmatched junction bases: 5. This CDR3 is 15 amino acids long. With respect to this clonotype: Antigen specificity is unknown.

Points from the study as a whole: Individuals included in the TCR sequencing and HLA analysis were acknowledged by the study to be relatively few in number.

The TCR sequence derives from a human donor with multiple sclerosis. Sequences were obtained from CD8+ T cells from PBMCs. V and J are TRBV27 and TRBJ2-1, with 13 bases lining up with TRBD2. CDR3 sequence (DNA): TGTGCCAGCAGTCCACTAGCGGGAGGGCTAAATGAGCAGTTCTTC. It translates to CASSPLAGGLNEQFF.